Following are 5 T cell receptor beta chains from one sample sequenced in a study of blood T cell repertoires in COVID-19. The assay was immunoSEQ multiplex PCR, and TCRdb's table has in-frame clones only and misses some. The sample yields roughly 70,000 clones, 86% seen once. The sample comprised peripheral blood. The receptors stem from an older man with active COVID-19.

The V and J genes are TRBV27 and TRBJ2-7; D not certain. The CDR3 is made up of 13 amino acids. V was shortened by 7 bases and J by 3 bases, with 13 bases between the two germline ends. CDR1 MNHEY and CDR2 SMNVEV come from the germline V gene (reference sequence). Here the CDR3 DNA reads TGTGCCAGCACCCCCGGGTCCCACTACGAGCAGTACTTC. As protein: CASTPGSHYEQYF.

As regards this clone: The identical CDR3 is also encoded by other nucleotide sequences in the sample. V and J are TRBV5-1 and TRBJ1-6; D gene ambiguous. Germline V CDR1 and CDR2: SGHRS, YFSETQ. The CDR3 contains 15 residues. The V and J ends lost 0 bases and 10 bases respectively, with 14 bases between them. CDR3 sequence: CASSLEGGFNSPLHF. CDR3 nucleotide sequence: TGCGCCAGCAGCTTGGAGGGAGGGTTTAACTCACCCCTCCACTTT.

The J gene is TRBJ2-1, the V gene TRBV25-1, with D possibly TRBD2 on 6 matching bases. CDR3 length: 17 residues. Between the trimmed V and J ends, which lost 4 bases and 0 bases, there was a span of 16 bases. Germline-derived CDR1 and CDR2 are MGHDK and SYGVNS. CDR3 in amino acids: CASSARGARGSYNEQFF. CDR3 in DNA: TGTGCCAGCAGTGCCCGGGGAGCGCGGGGCTCCTACAATGAGCAGTTCTTC. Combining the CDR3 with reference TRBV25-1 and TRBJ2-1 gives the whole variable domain EADIYQTPRYLVIGTGKKITLECSQTMGHDKMYWYQQDPGMELHLIHYSYGVNSTEKGDLSSESTVSRIRTEHFPLTLESARPSHTSQYLCASSARGARGSYNEQFFGPGTRLTVL.

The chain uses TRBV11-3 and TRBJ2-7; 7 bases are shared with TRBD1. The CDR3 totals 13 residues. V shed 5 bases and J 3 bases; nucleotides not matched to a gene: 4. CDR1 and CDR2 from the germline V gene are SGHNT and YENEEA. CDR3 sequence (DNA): TGTGCCAGCAGCCCGGGACAGCTCTACGAGCAGTACTTC. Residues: CASSPGQLYEQYF.

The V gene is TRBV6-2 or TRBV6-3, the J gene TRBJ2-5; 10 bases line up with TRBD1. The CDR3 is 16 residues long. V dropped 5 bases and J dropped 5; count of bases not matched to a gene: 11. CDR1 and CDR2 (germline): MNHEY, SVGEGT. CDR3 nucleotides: TGTGCCAGCAGTCCACAGGACAGGGGGTTCATGGAGACCCAGTACTTC. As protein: CASSPQDRGFMETQYF.